This T cell receptor (beta chain) was retrieved from a study of T cell repertoires in cytomegalovirus infection. At the level of the study: Public TCR beta signatures indicated both CMV infection and matching HLA type. Findings of the study overall: There were HLA-C-restricted CMV-specific TCR beta clonotypes dominating the ex vivo response.

TCRdb used MiXCR to reprocess the reads, holding one entry per CDR3 protein. The table has hundreds of thousands of distinct CDR3 sequences, approximately 25% seen once. The sample holds a few counts of this clonotype. The antigen remains undetermined. Material for sequencing was CD8+ T cells from PBMCs. The origin of this receptor is a human donor in good health (CMV status not recorded). Some clones in this sample may be carry-over from other donors' samples.

The CDR3 spells CASSEFLEAANEKLFF. CDR3 DNA sequence: TGTGCCAGCAGTGAATTTTTGGAAGCGGCTAATGAAAAACTGTTTTTT. The gene calls are TRBV25-1 and TRBJ1-4, with D unresolved. The V end was cut by 1 base, the J end by 3 bases, with 12 bases between. The CDR3 sequence is 16 residues long. Germline V gives CDR1 MGHDK, CDR2 SYGVNS. Variable domain in full (rest from reference TRBV25-1 and TRBJ1-4): EADIYQTPRYLVIGTGKKITLECSQTMGHDKMYWYQQDPGMELHLIHYSYGVNSTEKGDLSSESTVSRIRTEHFPLTLESARPSHTSQYLCASSEFLEAANEKLFFGSGTQLSVL.